The T cell receptor beta chain under discussion was sequenced for a study of blood T cell repertoires in COVID-19. V was clipped by 5 bases and J by 5 bases; unmatched bases: 7. The germline V gene has CDR1 SGDLS and CDR2 YYNGEE. The CDR3 has 15 residues. Only in-frame clones appear in the TCRdb table, and some are missing; sequencing was by immunoSEQ multiplex PCR. The sample lists about 220,000 clones; around 86% were seen once. Sequenced sample: peripheral blood. The J gene is TRBJ2-3, the V gene TRBV9; TRBD2 matches 11 bases. This receptor was obtained from a woman aged 30 to 39 who had recovered from COVID-19. The CDR3 is CASRPLAGAGDTQYF. The CDR3 DNA is TGTGCCAGCAGGCCACTAGCGGGGGCGGGAGATACGCAGTATTTT. The variable domain in full, with the rest retrieved from reference TRBV9 and TRBJ2-3, is DSGVTQTPKHLITATGQRVTLRCSPRSGDLSVYWYQQSLDQGLQFLIQYYNGEERAKGNILERFSAQQFPDLHSELNLSSLELGDSALYFCASRPLAGAGDTQYFGPGTRLTVL.